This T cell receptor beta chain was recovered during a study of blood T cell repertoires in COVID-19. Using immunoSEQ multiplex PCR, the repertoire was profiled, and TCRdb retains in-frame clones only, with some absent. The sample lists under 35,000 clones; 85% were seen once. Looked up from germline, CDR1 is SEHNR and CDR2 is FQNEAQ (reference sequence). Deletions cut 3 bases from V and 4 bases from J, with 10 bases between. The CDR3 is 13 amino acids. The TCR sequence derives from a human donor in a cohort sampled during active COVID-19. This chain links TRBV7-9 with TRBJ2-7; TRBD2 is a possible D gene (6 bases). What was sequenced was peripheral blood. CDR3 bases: TGTGCCAGCAGCTTTACGGCGGGATACGAGCAGTACTTC. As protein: CASSFTAGYEQYF.